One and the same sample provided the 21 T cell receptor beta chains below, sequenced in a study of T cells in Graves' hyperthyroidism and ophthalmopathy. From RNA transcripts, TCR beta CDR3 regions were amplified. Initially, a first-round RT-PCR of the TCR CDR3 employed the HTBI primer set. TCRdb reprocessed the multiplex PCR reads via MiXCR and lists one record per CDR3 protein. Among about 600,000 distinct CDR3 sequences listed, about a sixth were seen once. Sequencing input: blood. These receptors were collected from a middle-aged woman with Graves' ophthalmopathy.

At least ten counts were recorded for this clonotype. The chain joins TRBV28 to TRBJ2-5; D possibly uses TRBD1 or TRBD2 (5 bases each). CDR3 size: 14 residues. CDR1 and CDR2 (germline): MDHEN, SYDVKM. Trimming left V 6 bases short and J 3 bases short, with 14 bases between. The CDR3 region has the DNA TGTGCCAGCAGAAGTTGGGACGGGAAAGAGACCCAGTACTTC. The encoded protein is CASRSWDGKETQYF.

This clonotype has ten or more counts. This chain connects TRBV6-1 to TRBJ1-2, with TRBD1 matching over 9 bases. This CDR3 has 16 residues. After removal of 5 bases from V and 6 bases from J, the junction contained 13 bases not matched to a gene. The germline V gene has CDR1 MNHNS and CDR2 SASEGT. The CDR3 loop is CASSPNRGRLQNGYTF. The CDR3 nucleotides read TGTGCCAGCAGTCCTAACAGGGGGCGCTTACAGAATGGCTACACCTTC.

The CDR3: CASSVGRVTNEKLFF. DNA of the CDR3: TGTGCCAGCAGCGTAGGGAGGGTAACTAATGAAAAACTGTTTTTT. The chain uses TRBV9 and TRBJ1-4, with D unclear. The CDR3 is 15 amino acids. Per the germline V gene, CDR1 is SGDLS and CDR2 is YYNGEE. Deletions cut 0 bases from V and 1 base from J, with 7 bases between.

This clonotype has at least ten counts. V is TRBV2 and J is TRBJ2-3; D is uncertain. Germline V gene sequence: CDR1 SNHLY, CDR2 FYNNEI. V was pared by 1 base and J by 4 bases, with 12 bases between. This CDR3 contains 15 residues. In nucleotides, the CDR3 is TGTGCCAGCAGTGAAGAACTCCTGGGCCCAGATACGCAGTATTTT. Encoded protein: CASSEELLGPDTQYF.

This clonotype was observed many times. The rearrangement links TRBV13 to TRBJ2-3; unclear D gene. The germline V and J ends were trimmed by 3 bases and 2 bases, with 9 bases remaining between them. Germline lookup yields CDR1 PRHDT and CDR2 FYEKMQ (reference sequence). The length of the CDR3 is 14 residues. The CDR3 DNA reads TGTGCCAGCAGCTTTTTGGGCAACACAGATACGCAGTATTTT. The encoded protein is CASSFLGNTDTQYF.

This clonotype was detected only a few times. This CDR3 reads CASSSSLRDEQFF. For the CDR3, the DNA is TGTGCCAGCAGCTCCTCCCTGAGGGATGAGCAGTTCTTC. The chain couples TRBV13 to TRBJ2-1, with D possibly TRBD2 on 5 matching bases. Trimming removed 4 bases at V and 8 bases at J, with 12 bases between. The CDR3 has 13 amino acids. Germline lookup yields CDR1 PRHDT and CDR2 FYEKMQ (reference sequence).

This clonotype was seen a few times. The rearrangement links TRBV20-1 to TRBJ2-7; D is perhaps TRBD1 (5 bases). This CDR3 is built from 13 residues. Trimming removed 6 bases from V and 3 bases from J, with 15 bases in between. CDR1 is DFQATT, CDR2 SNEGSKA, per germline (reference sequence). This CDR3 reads CSASTGALYEQYF. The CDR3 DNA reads TGCAGTGCCTCCACTGGGGCGCTCTACGAGCAGTACTTC.

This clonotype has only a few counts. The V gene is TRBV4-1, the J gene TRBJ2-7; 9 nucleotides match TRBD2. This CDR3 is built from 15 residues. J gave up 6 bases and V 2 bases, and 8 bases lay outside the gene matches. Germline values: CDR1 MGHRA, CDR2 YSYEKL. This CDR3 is CASSQNSGRESEQYF. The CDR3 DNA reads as TGCGCCAGCAGCCAAAATAGCGGGAGAGAGTCCGAGCAGTACTTC.

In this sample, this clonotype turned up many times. The CDR3 DNA sequence: TGTGCCAGCAGCCCGACAGGGGGCAACGCTGAAGCTTTCTTT. Protein product: CASSPTGGNAEAFF. This sequence joins TRBV3-1 and TRBJ1-1, with 10 nucleotides matching TRBD1. In germline, CDR1 is LGHDT, CDR2 YNNKEL (reference sequence). The CDR3 consists of 14 residues. The ends lost 4 bases at V and 6 bases at J; junction bases unmatched: 5.

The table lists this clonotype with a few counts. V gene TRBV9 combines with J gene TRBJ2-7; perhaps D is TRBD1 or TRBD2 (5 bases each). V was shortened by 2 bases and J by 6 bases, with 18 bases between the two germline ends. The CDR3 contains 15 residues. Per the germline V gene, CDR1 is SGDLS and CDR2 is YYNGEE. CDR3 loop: CASSVRSPKGSEQYF. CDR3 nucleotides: TGTGCCAGCAGCGTTCGTAGTCCCAAGGGGAGCGAGCAGTACTTC.

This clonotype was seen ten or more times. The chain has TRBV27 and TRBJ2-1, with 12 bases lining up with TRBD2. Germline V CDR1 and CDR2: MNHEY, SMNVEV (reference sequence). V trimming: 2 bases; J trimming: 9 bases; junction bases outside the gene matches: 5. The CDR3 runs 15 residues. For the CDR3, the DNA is TGTGCCAGCAGTTTACTGGCTAGCGGGAGGGGTGAGCAGTTCTTC. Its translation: CASSLLASGRGEQFF.

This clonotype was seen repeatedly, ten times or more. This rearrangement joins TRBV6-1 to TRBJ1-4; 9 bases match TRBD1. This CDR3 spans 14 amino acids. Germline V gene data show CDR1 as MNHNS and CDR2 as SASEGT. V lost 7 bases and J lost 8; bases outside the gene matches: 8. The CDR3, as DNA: TGTGCCAGCATCCTTGGACAGGGGTACGAAAAACTGTTTTTT. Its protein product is CASILGQGYEKLFF.

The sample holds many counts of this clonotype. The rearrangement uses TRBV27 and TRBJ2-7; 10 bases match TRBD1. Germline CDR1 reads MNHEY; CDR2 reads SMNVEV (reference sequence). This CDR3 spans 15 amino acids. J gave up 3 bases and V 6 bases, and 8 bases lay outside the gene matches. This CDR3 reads CASSRTGGPYYEQYF. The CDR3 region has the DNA TGTGCCAGCAGCCGGACAGGGGGACCGTACTACGAGCAGTACTTC.

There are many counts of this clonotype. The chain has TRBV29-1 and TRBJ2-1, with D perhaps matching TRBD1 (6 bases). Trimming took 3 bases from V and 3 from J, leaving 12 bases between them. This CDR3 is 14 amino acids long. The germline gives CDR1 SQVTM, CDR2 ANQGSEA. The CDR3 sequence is CSVDQGRDYNEQFF. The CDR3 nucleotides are TGCAGCGTTGATCAGGGGAGAGACTACAATGAGCAGTTCTTC.

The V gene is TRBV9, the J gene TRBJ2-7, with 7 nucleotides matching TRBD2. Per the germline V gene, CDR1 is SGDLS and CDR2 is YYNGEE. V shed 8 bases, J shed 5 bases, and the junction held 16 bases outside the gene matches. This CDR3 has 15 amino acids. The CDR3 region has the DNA TGTGCCAGTCAAGGAGGGGAGGGAGACGGGAACGAGCAGTACTTC. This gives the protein CASQGGEGDGNEQYF.

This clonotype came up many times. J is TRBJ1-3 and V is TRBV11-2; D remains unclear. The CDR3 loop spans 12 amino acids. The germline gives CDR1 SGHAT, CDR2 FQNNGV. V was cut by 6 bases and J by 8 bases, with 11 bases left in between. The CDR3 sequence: CASRSSADTIYF. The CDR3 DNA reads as TGTGCCAGCAGGTCGAGCGCCGACACCATATATTTT.

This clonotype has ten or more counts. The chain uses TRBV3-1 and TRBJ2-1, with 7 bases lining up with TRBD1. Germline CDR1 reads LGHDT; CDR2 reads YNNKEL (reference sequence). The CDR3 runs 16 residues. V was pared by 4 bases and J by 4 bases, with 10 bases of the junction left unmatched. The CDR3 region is CASSLNTGDNYNEQFF. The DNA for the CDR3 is TGTGCCAGCAGCCTAAATACAGGGGACAATTACAATGAGCAGTTCTTC.

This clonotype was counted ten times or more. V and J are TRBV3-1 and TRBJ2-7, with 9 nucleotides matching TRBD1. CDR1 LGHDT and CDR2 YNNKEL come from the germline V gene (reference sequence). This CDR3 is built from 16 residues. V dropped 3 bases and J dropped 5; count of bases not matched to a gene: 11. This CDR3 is CASSHGGGTGFDEQYF. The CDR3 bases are TGTGCCAGCAGCCATGGAGGCGGGACAGGGTTCGACGAGCAGTACTTC.

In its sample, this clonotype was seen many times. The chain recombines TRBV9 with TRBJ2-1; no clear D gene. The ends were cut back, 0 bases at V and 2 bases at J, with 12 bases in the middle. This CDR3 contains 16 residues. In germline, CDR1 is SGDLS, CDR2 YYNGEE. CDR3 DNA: TGTGCCAGCAGCGTAGAATCTGATTGGCCCTACAATGAGCAGTTCTTC. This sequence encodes CASSVESDWPYNEQFF.

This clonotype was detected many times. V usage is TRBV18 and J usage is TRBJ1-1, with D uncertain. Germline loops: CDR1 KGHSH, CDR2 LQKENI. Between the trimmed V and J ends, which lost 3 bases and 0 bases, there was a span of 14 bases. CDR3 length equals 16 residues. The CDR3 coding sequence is TGTGCCAGCTCACCTAATCAGCACGGAGTGAACACTGAAGCTTTCTTT. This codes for CASSPNQHGVNTEAFF.

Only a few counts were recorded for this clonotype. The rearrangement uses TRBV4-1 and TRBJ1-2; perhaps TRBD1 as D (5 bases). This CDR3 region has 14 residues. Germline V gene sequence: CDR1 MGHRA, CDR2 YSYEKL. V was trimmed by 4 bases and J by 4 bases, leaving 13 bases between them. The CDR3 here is CASSLPGRIYGYTF. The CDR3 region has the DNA TGCGCCAGCAGCCTTCCAGGGAGGATCTATGGCTACACCTTC.